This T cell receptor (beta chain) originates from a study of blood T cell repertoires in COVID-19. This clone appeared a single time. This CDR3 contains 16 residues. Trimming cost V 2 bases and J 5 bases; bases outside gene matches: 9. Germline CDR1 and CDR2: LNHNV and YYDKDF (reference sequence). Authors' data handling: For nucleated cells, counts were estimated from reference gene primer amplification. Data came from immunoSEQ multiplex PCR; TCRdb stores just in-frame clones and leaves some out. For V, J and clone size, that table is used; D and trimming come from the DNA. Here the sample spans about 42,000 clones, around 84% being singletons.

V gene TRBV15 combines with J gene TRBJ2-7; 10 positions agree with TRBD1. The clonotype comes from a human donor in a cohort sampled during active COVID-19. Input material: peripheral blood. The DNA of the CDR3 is TGTGCCACCAGCAGATCTACCGGGACAGGGGAGAACGAGCAGTACTTC. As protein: CATSRSTGTGENEQYF.